These 13 T cell receptor beta chains share one sample of origin, sequenced in a study of monozygotic twins with inflammatory bowel disease. TCRdb reprocessed the 5' RACE reads and stores each CDR3 protein as one record, lacking DNA. The specimen's table records a few hundred thousand distinct CDR3 sequences. The material sequenced was blood. All receptors come from a human donor with ulcerative colitis or Crohn's disease, or a healthy co-twin of an affected twin (not recorded which).

V and J are TRBV7-3 and TRBJ1-1; absent DNA, TCRdb's TRBD1 call cannot be checked. CDR3 length: 13 residues. Germline V lookup: CDR1 SGHTA, CDR2 FQGTGA. CDR3 protein: CASSSKGDTEAFF.

This chain uses TRBV29-1 with TRBJ2-3. The germline gives CDR1 SQVTM, CDR2 ANQGSEA. CDR3 size: 17 residues. The CDR3 sequence: CSVEDLHSRTRTDTQYF.

This chain uses TRBV29-1 with TRBJ2-2; TCRdb outputs TRBD2, but without DNA this stays unchecked. Germline V CDR1 and CDR2: SQVTM, ANQGSEA. The CDR3 consists of 14 residues. The CDR3 protein is CSVKRGANTGELFF.

The chain joins TRBV7-2 to TRBJ2-3; TCRdb picks TRBD1, but there is no DNA to check that call. CDR1 is SGHTA, CDR2 FQGNSA, per germline. CDR3 length: 15 amino acids. Here the CDR3 reads CASSPAGQSTDTQYF.

J is TRBJ1-1 and V is TRBV15. This CDR3 spans 12 amino acids. The germline V gene encodes CDR1 LNHNV and CDR2 YYDKDF (reference sequence). This chain's CDR3 is CATAGMNTEAFF.

The chain uses TRBV10-3 and TRBJ2-1; TCRdb outputs TRBD2, but without DNA this stays unchecked. Per germline, CDR1 ENHRY and CDR2 SYGVKD. The length of the CDR3 is 16 residues. CDR3 amino acids: CAISDRGLAGVGEQFF.

CDR3 amino acids: CASGRDSYEQYF. J is TRBJ2-7 and V is TRBV12-5. Germline-derived CDR1 and CDR2 are LGHNT and FRNRAP. This CDR3 is 12 amino acids long.

The chain employs TRBV20-1 and TRBJ2-3. Per germline, CDR1 DFQATT and CDR2 SNEGSKA (reference sequence). The CDR3 spans 14 residues. CDR3 in amino acids: CSARGSTGTDTQYF.

The chain joins TRBV3-1 to TRBJ2-1; checking the TCRdb D call of TRBD2 is not possible without DNA. This CDR3 is built from 17 residues. Germline CDR1 reads LGHDT; CDR2 reads YNNKEL (reference sequence). The chain's CDR3 is CASSQAGTSGAYNEQFF.

J is TRBJ1-2 and V is TRBV6-1; TCRdb designates TRBD1, a call that cannot be tested without DNA. Germline loops: CDR1 MNHNS, CDR2 SASEGT. This CDR3 contains 14 residues. The CDR3 sequence: CASSAEDRGLGYTF.

V usage is TRBV30 and J usage is TRBJ1-2. The CDR3 is 14 amino acids. CDR1 is GTSNPN and CDR2 is SVGIG in the germline V gene (reference sequence). The CDR3 spells CAWSPSGYNYGYTF. Together with reference TRBV30 and TRBJ1-2, the CDR3 gives the full variable domain: SQTIHQWPATLVQPVGSPLSLECTVEGTSNPNLYWYRQAAGRGLQLLFYSVGIGQISSEVPQNLSASRPQDRQFILSSKKLLLSDSGFYLCAWSPSGYNYGYTFGSGTRLTVV.

V gene TRBV2 combines with J gene TRBJ2-7; TCRdb's D call of TRBD2 is untestable without DNA. The CDR3 runs to 16 residues. CDR1 and CDR2 (germline): SNHLY, FYNNEI. Here the CDR3 reads CASMLLGLAGAYDQYF.

V and J are TRBV7-6 and TRBJ1-5. The length of the CDR3 is 14 residues. The germline V gene encodes CDR1 SGHVS and CDR2 FNYEAQ. The CDR3 spells CASSALGFNQPQHF.